The 5 T cell receptor beta chains below all came from one sample that was sequenced in a study of shared clonotypes between healthy human individuals. Sequencing was performed with immunoSEQ multiplex PCR; in TCRdb, only in-frame clones are kept and a portion is missing. This table holds some 500,000 clones, roughly 95% found once. Sequenced: naive CD4+ T cells sorted from blood. Subset: CD45RA+ positively selected. The receptors here all came from a woman in her 30s in good health.

CDR3 bases: TGCGCCAGCAACTCTGGGGGAGCCACCAATGAGCAGTTCTTC. This translates into CASNSGGATNEQFF. This chain connects TRBV5-1 to TRBJ2-1; tentatively, D is TRBD1 or TRBD2 (5 bases each). V shed 6 bases and J shed 6 bases, with 16 bases lying between them. The CDR3 consists of 14 residues. The germline V gene has CDR1 SGHRS and CDR2 YFSETQ.

V and J are TRBV5-1 and TRBJ1-1; no clear D gene. This CDR3 has 16 amino acids. From germline, CDR1 is SGHRS and CDR2 YFSETQ. Trimming left V 5 bases short and J 1 base short, with 18 bases between. The CDR3, as DNA: TGCGCCAGCAGTTACCAGGCCCTAGGCGAGAACACTGAAGCTTTCTTT. Encoded protein: CASSYQALGENTEAFF. Full variable domain (missing parts from reference TRBV5-1 and TRBJ1-1): KAGVTQTPRYLIKTRGQQVTLSCSPISGHRSVSWYQQTPGQGLQFLFEYFSETQRNKGNFPGRFSGRQFSNSRSEMNVSTLELGDSALYLCASSYQALGENTEAFFGQGTRLTVV.

The chain couples TRBV29-1 to TRBJ2-1; 12 bases fit TRBD2. This CDR3 has 13 amino acids. With V trimmed by 4 bases and J by 5 bases, 0 bases remained unmatched. Per germline, CDR1 SQVTM and CDR2 ANQGSEA. CDR3 sequence: CSVGLAGDNEQFF. The CDR3 DNA follows: TGCAGCGTTGGACTAGCGGGAGACAATGAGCAGTTCTTC.

The chain combines TRBV6-5 with TRBJ1-1; D is unclear. Trimming stripped 6 bases from V and 0 bases from J, with 8 bases between. This CDR3 has 13 residues. Germline CDR1 reads MNHEY; CDR2 reads SVGAGI. CDR3 bases: TGTGCCAGCAGGGTACAGCTGAACACTGAAGCTTTCTTT. This sequence encodes CASRVQLNTEAFF.

The chain employs TRBV15 and TRBJ2-5; 7 positions match TRBD1. The V gene end was trimmed by 5 bases and the J gene end by 5 bases; junction bases not matched to a gene: 8. The V gene's germline CDR1 is LNHNV and CDR2 YYDKDF (reference sequence). This CDR3 contains 14 residues. CDR3 protein: CATSGRDREETQYF. In DNA, the CDR3 is TGTGCCACCAGCGGCCGGGACAGAGAGGAGACCCAGTACTTC.